This T cell receptor beta chain came from a study of blood T cell repertoires in COVID-19. On the study more broadly: Italy, Spain and the United States were the sources of the convalescent and acute COVID-19 samples. Nucleic acid was either cDNA or gDNA, and it came from T cells, B-cell-depleted T cells, or PBMCs.

Clinical history as reported by participants underpinned cohort assignment. Per the study methods: Estimation of nucleated cell counts was performed using reference gene primer amplification. Assay: immunoSEQ multiplex PCR; the TCRdb copy retains only in-frame clones and omits some. V and J calls plus clone size are reproduced from that table; the DNA served to infer D and trimming. This sample has under 150,000 clones, with about three quarters found just once. This CDR3 spans 15 amino acids. The germline V gene encodes CDR1 MGHRA and CDR2 YSYEKL. J gave up 3 bases and V 3 bases, and 8 bases lay outside the gene matches.

The source material was PBMCs or T cells enriched from blood (not recorded which). This chain connects TRBV4-1 to TRBJ2-7; 7 bases are a match to TRBD2. The source is a woman between 50 and 59 years old who had recovered from COVID-19. The DNA for the CDR3 is TGCGCCAGCAGCCACGCGACTAGCTATAACTACGAGCAGTACTTC. Translated, it gives CASSHATSYNYEQYF.